What follows are 29 T cell receptor beta chains derived from one specimen sequenced in a study of CD8 T cells in Susac syndrome. Reverse transcription of about 0.45 to 1 ug RNA was performed with random hexamers. TCRdb ran MiXCR on the immunoSEQ multiplex PCR reads and lists one entry per CDR3 protein. The sample includes some 400,000 distinct CDR3 sequences, more than 80% of them seen just once. Specimen: CD8+ T cells from PBMCs. Receptors originate from a human donor with multiple sclerosis.

This clonotype was recorded a few times. The chain carries TRBV6-1 and TRBJ1-5; D is unclear. This CDR3 comprises 11 residues. V dropped 4 bases and J dropped 7 bases, with 5 bases sitting between them. Per germline, CDR1 MNHNS and CDR2 SASEGT. The CDR3 bases are TGTGCCAGCAGTGGTTGGCAGCCCCAGCATTTT. This gives the protein CASSGWQPQHF.

This clonotype occurred once. The gene calls are TRBV25-1 and TRBJ2-1, with 8 bases fitting TRBD1. Germline lookup yields CDR1 MGHDK and CDR2 SYGVNS. Trimming took 3 bases from V and 8 from J; bases not matched to a gene: 15. The CDR3 extends over 17 amino acids. As DNA, the CDR3 is TGTGCCAGCAGTGACCCCAAGGACAGGGTACACCGGGATGAGCAGTTCTTC. Encoded protein: CASSDPKDRVHRDEQFF.

The chain is built from TRBV27 and TRBJ2-1; 12 bases map to TRBD2. Trimming took 3 bases from V and 6 from J; bases not matched to a gene: 6. CDR1 and CDR2 (germline): MNHEY, SMNVEV (reference sequence). The CDR3 spans 16 residues. CDR3 sequence: CASSFGTSGSINEQFF. The CDR3 nucleotides are TGTGCCAGCAGTTTCGGGACTAGCGGGTCCATCAATGAGCAGTTCTTC.

This chain joins TRBV28 and TRBJ1-5; D is unclear. Germline CDR1 and CDR2: MDHEN and SYDVKM. The CDR3 has 14 residues. Trimming left V 1 base short and J 8 bases short, with 12 bases between. The DNA for the CDR3 is TGTGCCAGCAGTTTATTCGACGATTTAGAGCCCCAGCATTTT. It encodes CASSLFDDLEPQHF.

This chain links TRBV10-2 with TRBJ2-5; the match to TRBD1 covers 7 bases. Unmatched junction bases numbered 7, after V lost 5 bases and J lost 4 bases. The germline gives CDR1 WSHSY, CDR2 SAAADI. The CDR3 is made up of 14 amino acids. CDR3 DNA sequence: TGCGCCAGCAGTTGGGACAGAAGGTTAGAGACCCAGTACTTC. Its translation: CASSWDRRLETQYF.

CDR3 nucleotides: TGTGCCAGTAGTACCGATGATGGACCAACGGGCAATCAGCCCCAGCATTTT. Amino acids: CASSTDDGPTGNQPQHF. The chain uses TRBV19 and TRBJ1-5; D unresolved. CDR3 length equals 17 residues. Germline V CDR1 and CDR2: LNHDA, SQIVND (reference sequence). V lost 4 bases and J 2 bases, leaving 18 bases between the germline ends. The whole variable domain, remainder taken from reference TRBV19 and TRBJ1-5, is DGGITQSPKYLFRKEGQNVTLSCEQNLNHDAMYWYRQDPGQGLRLIYYSQIVNDFQKGDIAEGYSVSREKKESFPLTVTSAQKNPTAFYLCASSTDDGPTGNQPQHFGDGTRLSIL.

The genes are TRBV7-9 and TRBJ2-3, with 8 bases that match TRBD2. CDR3 size: 16 residues. Germline lookup yields CDR1 SEHNR and CDR2 FQNEAQ (reference sequence). The trim removed 4 bases at V and 5 bases at J, leaving 11 bases unmatched. CDR3 region: CASSSPSGGGGDTQYF. The CDR3, as DNA: TGTGCCAGCAGCTCCCCCTCCGGGGGGGGTGGAGATACGCAGTATTTT.

V and J are TRBV4-1 and TRBJ1-6; D gene uncertain. CDR3 length equals 16 residues. V was trimmed by 1 base and J by 8 bases, leaving 15 bases between them. The germline CDR1 and CDR2 sequences are MGHRA and YSYEKL. The CDR3 loop is CASSQVSGNLDSPLHF. CDR3 sequence (DNA): TGCGCCAGCAGCCAAGTATCCGGAAACCTCGATTCACCCCTCCACTTT.

The chain is built from TRBV20-1 and TRBJ1-2; 9 bases fit TRBD1. The V gene's germline CDR1 is DFQATT and CDR2 SNEGSKA (reference sequence). V gave up 1 base and J gave up 3 bases; unmatched junction bases: 0. The CDR3 totals 13 residues. DNA of the CDR3: TGCAGTGCTAGAGGGACAGGGGACTATGGCTACACCTTC. Its protein is CSARGTGDYGYTF.

The V call is TRBV27, the J call TRBJ2-7; possibly TRBD1 or TRBD2 for D (5 bases each). The CDR3 length is 13 residues. V was cut by 5 bases and J by 0 bases, with 8 bases left in between. CDR1 MNHEY and CDR2 SMNVEV come from the germline V gene (reference sequence). DNA of the CDR3: TGTGCCAGCAGTGTAGGGACCTCCTACGAGCAGTACTTC. It codes for CASSVGTSYEQYF.

The chain recombines TRBV5-6 with TRBJ1-3; D is ambiguous. V was trimmed by 4 bases and J by 0 bases, leaving 23 bases between them. Germline CDR1 and CDR2: SGHDT and YYEEEE. The CDR3 sequence is 19 residues long. The CDR3 region is CASSARMLVELSSGNTIYF. The CDR3, as DNA: TGTGCCAGCAGCGCCAGAATGCTGGTCGAGCTAAGCTCTGGAAACACCATATATTTT.

This chain uses TRBV20-1 with TRBJ2-2; D is perhaps TRBD1 (6 bases). The CDR3 is 14 amino acids. Germline V gene lookup returns CDR1 DFQATT and CDR2 SNEGSKA (reference sequence). The germline V and J ends were trimmed by 5 bases and 2 bases, with 12 bases remaining between them. The CDR3: CSAFLDRNTGELFF. The CDR3 coding sequence is TGCAGTGCTTTCCTGGACAGAAACACCGGGGAGCTGTTTTTT.

The chain carries TRBV4-1 and TRBJ2-1, with 13 bases aligning to TRBD2. J gave up 0 bases and V 1 base, and 9 bases lay outside the gene matches. The length of the CDR3 is 20 residues. In germline, CDR1 is MGHRA, CDR2 YSYEKL. The CDR3 bases are TGCGCCAGCAGCCAAGGGCCGGGACTAGCGGGAAGTAGCTCCTACAATGAGCAGTTCTTC. Its protein is CASSQGPGLAGSSSYNEQFF.

This chain uses TRBV19 with TRBJ2-7, with TRBD1 identical over 8 bases. Germline-derived CDR1 and CDR2 are LNHDA and SQIVND (reference sequence). The CDR3 has 17 amino acids. V lost 3 bases and J lost 0; bases outside the gene matches: 10. CDR3 nucleotides: TGTGCCAGTAGTATCGTTGTAGGACAGGGCGTCTCCTACGAGCAGTACTTC. Its translation is CASSIVVGQGVSYEQYF. Using reference TRBV19 and TRBJ2-7 for the parts outside the CDR3, the full variable domain is DGGITQSPKYLFRKEGQNVTLSCEQNLNHDAMYWYRQDPGQGLRLIYYSQIVNDFQKGDIAEGYSVSREKKESFPLTVTSAQKNPTAFYLCASSIVVGQGVSYEQYFGPGTRLTVT.

The V gene is TRBV19, the J gene TRBJ2-1, with 8 nucleotides matching TRBD1. J lost 6 bases, V lost 6 bases, and 10 bases had no gene match. This CDR3 spans 15 amino acids. Germline V gene sequence: CDR1 LNHDA, CDR2 SQIVND (reference sequence). CDR3 protein: CASSIDRGTFNEQFF. In DNA form, the CDR3 reads TGTGCCAGTAGCATCGACAGGGGCACTTTCAATGAGCAGTTCTTC.

The chain recombines TRBV6-6 with TRBJ1-5; D gene unclear. The CDR3 totals 12 residues. Trimming shortened V by 5 bases and J by 4 bases, and 6 bases separated the two germline ends. Germline V gives CDR1 MNHNY, CDR2 SVGAGI (reference sequence). The CDR3 is CASSPQNQPQHF. CDR3 nucleotide sequence: TGTGCCAGCAGTCCACAGAATCAGCCCCAGCATTTT.

The CDR3 loop reads CASTPEGLGTDTQYF. The CDR3, as DNA: TGTGCCAGCACCCCGGAGGGGTTGGGCACAGATACGCAGTATTTT. The V and J genes are TRBV7-9 and TRBJ2-3; weak D call: TRBD2 (6 bases). V lost 7 bases and J 1 base, leaving 15 bases between the germline ends. The CDR3 covers 15 residues. CDR1 is SEHNR and CDR2 is FQNEAQ in the germline V gene (reference sequence).

The chain combines TRBV3-1 with TRBJ1-3; D is unresolved. This CDR3 region has 15 residues. Per germline, CDR1 LGHDT and CDR2 YNNKEL (reference sequence). The ends were cut back, 4 bases at V and 7 bases at J, with 17 bases in the middle. In DNA, the CDR3 is TGTGCCAGCAGCCTCTCCGGCCACCTCGGGAACACCATATATTTT. This codes for CASSLSGHLGNTIYF. Full variable domain (missing parts from reference TRBV3-1 and TRBJ1-3): DTAVSQTPKYLVTQMGNDKSIKCEQNLGHDTMYWYKQDSKKFLKIMFSYNNKELIINETVPNRFSPKSPDKAHLNLHINSLELGDSAVYFCASSLSGHLGNTIYFGEGSWLTVV.

This rearrangement joins TRBV12-3 or TRBV12-4 to TRBJ2-1; TRBD2 is a possible D gene (6 bases). The CDR3 is 18 amino acids. V was pared by 0 bases and J by 5 bases, with 20 bases between. CDR3: CASSLALISGDGDNEQFF. CDR3 nucleotide sequence: TGTGCCAGCAGTTTAGCCCTGATTAGCGGCGATGGGGACAATGAGCAGTTCTTC.

The rearrangement links TRBV19 to TRBJ2-1, with a weak D call TRBD2 (6 bases). V was trimmed by 2 bases and J by 4 bases, leaving 21 bases between them. Per germline, CDR1 LNHDA and CDR2 SQIVND (reference sequence). The CDR3 is 18 amino acids. The DNA of the CDR3 is TGTGCCAGTAGTATAATGGCCAGTATCGACGGGAGTTACAATGAGCAGTTCTTC. This sequence encodes CASSIMASIDGSYNEQFF.

The V and J genes are TRBV14 and TRBJ2-1; D is unclear. CDR1 is SGHDN and CDR2 is FVKESK in the germline V gene. Trimming removed 4 bases from V and 7 bases from J, with 17 bases in between. CDR3 size: 15 residues. The CDR3 DNA is TGTGCCAGCAGCCCTTTCGGCCTCACCGGGAATGAGCAGTTCTTC. Translated, it gives CASSPFGLTGNEQFF.

Notes on this clonotype: One end of the junction fails to match germline, which may point to a read error. The chain has TRBV27 and TRBJ1-1; no firm D call. CDR1 MNHEY and CDR2 SMNVEV come from the germline V gene (reference sequence). The length of the CDR3 is 16 residues. CDR3 amino acids: CASSLTQDGRYTEASF. DNA for the CDR3: TGTGCCAGCAGTTTGACTCAGGACGGTAGATACACTGAAGCTTCCTTT.

The V and J genes are TRBV20-1 and TRBJ2-5; 7 positions match TRBD1. CDR1 and CDR2 (germline): DFQATT, SNEGSKA (reference sequence). V trimming: 5 bases; J trimming: 1 base; junction bases outside the gene matches: 25. CDR3 length equals 20 residues. DNA for the CDR3: TGCAGTGCTCACCCTCGTTCTTTGACAGGGCTGTACACGTTCCAAGAGACCCAGTACTTC. Its translation: CSAHPRSLTGLYTFQETQYF.

V and J are TRBV27 and TRBJ1-2; D might be TRBD1 (6 bases). Trimming stripped 3 bases from V and 1 base from J, with 12 bases between. Per germline, CDR1 MNHEY and CDR2 SMNVEV (reference sequence). The CDR3 is 15 residues long. This CDR3 reads CASSLWPGDNYGYTF. The CDR3 DNA follows: TGTGCCAGCAGTTTGTGGCCAGGGGATAACTATGGCTACACCTTC.

This clonotype is a singleton in its sample. This chain connects TRBV5-6 to TRBJ2-1; the D gene is possibly TRBD1 (5 bases). Germline V gene data show CDR1 as SGHDT and CDR2 as YYEEEE. V was cut by 2 bases and J by 3 bases, with 9 bases left in between. This CDR3 spans 14 amino acids. The CDR3 region has the DNA TGTGCCAGCAGCTTCGGACATGTCTACAATGAGCAGTTCTTC. Translation gives CASSFGHVYNEQFF. Full variable domain (remainder filled in from reference TRBV5-6 and TRBJ2-1): DAGVTQSPTHLIKTRGQQVTLRCSPKSGHDTVSWYQQALGQGPQFIFQYYEEEERQRGNFPDRFSGHQFPNYSSELNVNALLLGDSALYLCASSFGHVYNEQFFGPGTRLTVL.

As DNA, the CDR3 is TGTGCCAGCAGTTCTAGACCGAGTAAAAGCTCCTACGAGCAGTACTTC. This sequence encodes CASSSRPSKSSYEQYF. This chain joins TRBV12-3 or TRBV12-4 and TRBJ2-7, with no clear D. This CDR3 has 16 amino acids. Trimming took off 4 bases at V and 0 bases at J, with 16 bases between the two ends.

The chain is built from TRBV5-6 and TRBJ1-1, with unresolved D. V lost 0 bases and J lost 8, with 8 bases in between. From germline, CDR1 is SGHDT and CDR2 YYEEEE. The CDR3 length is 12 residues. The CDR3 DNA is TGTGCCAGCAGCTTGGTTATGAACGAAGCTTTCTTT. It yields the protein CASSLVMNEAFF.

Only one count was recorded for this clonotype. The chain is built from TRBV19 and TRBJ1-5; D is possibly TRBD1 (5 bases). CDR1 and CDR2 (germline): LNHDA, SQIVND (reference sequence). Trimming took off 7 bases at V and 6 bases at J, with 19 bases between the two ends. CDR3 size: 15 residues. The CDR3 bases are TGTGCCAGTATGGGCATCAGAAACGGGGGTCAGCCCCAGCATTTT. This translates into CASMGIRNGGQPQHF. Combining the CDR3 with reference TRBV19 and TRBJ1-5 gives the whole variable domain DGGITQSPKYLFRKEGQNVTLSCEQNLNHDAMYWYRQDPGQGLRLIYYSQIVNDFQKGDIAEGYSVSREKKESFPLTVTSAQKNPTAFYLCASMGIRNGGQPQHFGDGTRLSIL.

V gene TRBV5-1 combines with J gene TRBJ1-6; 9 nucleotides match TRBD1. V was clipped by 3 bases and J by 5 bases; unmatched bases: 3. The CDR3 is 15 residues long. Germline lookup yields CDR1 SGHRS and CDR2 YFSETQ. The CDR3 bases are TGCGCCAGCAGCTGGACAGGGGTTGATAATTCACCCCTCCACTTT. Its translation: CASSWTGVDNSPLHF.